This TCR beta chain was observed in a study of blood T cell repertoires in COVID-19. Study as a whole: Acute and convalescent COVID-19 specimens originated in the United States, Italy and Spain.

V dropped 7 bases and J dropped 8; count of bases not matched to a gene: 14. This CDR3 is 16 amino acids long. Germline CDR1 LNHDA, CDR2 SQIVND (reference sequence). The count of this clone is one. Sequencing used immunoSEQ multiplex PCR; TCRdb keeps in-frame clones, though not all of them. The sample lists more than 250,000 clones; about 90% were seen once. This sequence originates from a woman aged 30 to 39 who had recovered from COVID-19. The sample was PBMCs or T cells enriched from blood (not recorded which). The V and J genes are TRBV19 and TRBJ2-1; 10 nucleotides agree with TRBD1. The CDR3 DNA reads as TGTGCCAGTACCCCGGCGGGGACAGGGGTCTTCTATGAGCAGTTCTTC. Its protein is CASTPAGTGVFYEQFF.